The next 22 T cell receptor beta chains were all read from a single sample in a study of lymphopenia after photon versus proton radiotherapy. Using immunoSEQ multiplex PCR, the repertoire was profiled, and TCRdb retains in-frame clones only, with some absent. The sample has about 20,000 clones; almost 85% are singletons. The material sequenced was peripheral blood, taken from a patient treated with photon-based radiotherapy. Receptors originate from a woman aged 45-65 years with pancreatic cancer.

The CDR3, as DNA: TGTGCCAGCAGCTTATGGGGTAGTAGCGGGAGTTCTGAGCAGTTCTTC. This translates into CASSLWGSSGSSEQFF. The chain recombines TRBV7-2 with TRBJ2-1, with TRBD2 identical over 9 bases. The CDR3 length is 16 residues. The trim removed 2 bases at V and 9 bases at J, leaving 11 bases unmatched. Germline-derived CDR1 and CDR2 are SGHTA and FQGNSA.

The chain uses TRBV5-6 and TRBJ2-3, with TRBD2 matching 12 bases. Germline CDR1 reads SGHDT; CDR2 reads YYEEEE. This CDR3 contains 15 residues. V lost 5 bases, J lost 6 bases, and 7 bases stayed unmatched. This chain's CDR3 is CASRASGRAGDTQYF. CDR3 nucleotides: TGTGCCAGCAGGGCTAGCGGGAGGGCAGGCGATACGCAGTATTTT.

In its sample, this clone was seen a few times. The chain employs TRBV27 and TRBJ2-4, with TRBD1 matching 8 bases. Germline CDR1 is MNHEY and CDR2 is SMNVEV (reference sequence). This CDR3 spans 16 amino acids. V was clipped by 5 bases and J by 6 bases; unmatched bases: 12. CDR3 nucleotide sequence: TGTGCCAGCAGTCCCTTCTCACAGGGGGGCTTAAACATTCAGTACTTC. Translating gives CASSPFSQGGLNIQYF.

J is TRBJ1-1 and V is TRBV7-7; D is unresolved. CDR3 length equals 13 residues. Between the trimmed V and J ends, which lost 1 base and 1 base, there was a span of 4 bases. Germline CDR1 SSHAT, CDR2 FNYEAQ (reference sequence). CDR3 sequence (DNA): TGTGCCAGCAGCTTAGACAGGAACACTGAAGCTTTCTTT. Amino acid sequence: CASSLDRNTEAFF. The full variable domain, completed using reference TRBV7-7 and TRBJ1-1, is GAGVSQSPRYKVTKRGQDVTLRCDPISSHATLYWYQQALGQGPEFLTYFNYEAQPDKSGLPSDRFSAERPEGSISTLTIQRTEQRDSAMYRCASSLDRNTEAFFGQGTRLTVV.

The count of this clone is one. This chain links TRBV9 with TRBJ2-1; a possible D gene is TRBD1 (7 bases). Trimming stripped 3 bases from V and 6 bases from J, with 16 bases between. The CDR3 loop spans 15 amino acids. Germline V gene data show CDR1 as SGDLS and CDR2 as YYNGEE. Here the CDR3 reads CASSATGSGFNEQFF. The CDR3, as DNA: TGTGCCAGCAGCGCGACAGGGAGCGGGTTCAATGAGCAGTTCTTC.

This chain uses TRBV7-9 with TRBJ1-4; no clear D gene. V was pared by 2 bases and J by 4 bases, with 2 bases between. The CDR3 extends over 12 amino acids. Per germline, CDR1 SEHNR and CDR2 FQNEAQ (reference sequence). The CDR3 spells CASSLHNEKLFF. The CDR3 DNA follows: TGTGCCAGCAGCTTACATAATGAAAAACTGTTTTTT.

J is TRBJ2-2 and V is TRBV29-1, with 14 bases lining up with TRBD2. V shed 6 bases, J shed 9 bases, and the junction held 3 bases outside the gene matches. Germline V gene data show CDR1 as SQVTM and CDR2 as ANQGSEA. The CDR3 covers 13 residues. CDR3 nucleotide sequence: TGCAGCGTCGGGACTAGCGGGAGATGGGAGCTGTTTTTT. Its protein product is CSVGTSGRWELFF.

The rearrangement links TRBV11-2 to TRBJ1-2; D might be TRBD1 (6 bases). This CDR3 contains 13 residues. Germline V CDR1 and CDR2: SGHAT, FQNNGV. V lost 5 bases and J 5 bases, leaving 12 bases between the germline ends. The CDR3 region has the DNA TGTGCCAGCAGCGGAACAGGGCTTTATGGCTACACCTTC. This encodes CASSGTGLYGYTF.

The rearrangement links TRBV6-6 to TRBJ1-1, with TRBD1 identical over 7 bases. The junction had 5 bases not matched to a gene; V was cut back by 0 bases and J by 4 bases. Germline V gene data show CDR1 as MNHNY and CDR2 as SVGAGI (reference sequence). The CDR3 contains 15 residues. This chain's CDR3 is CASSYSTGVGTEAFF. In DNA form, the CDR3 reads TGTGCCAGCAGTTACTCAACAGGGGTGGGCACTGAAGCTTTCTTT.

The V call is TRBV6-5, the J call TRBJ2-7; D unclear. From germline, CDR1 is MNHEY and CDR2 SVGAGI. The CDR3 has 12 amino acids. V shed 5 bases and J shed 2 bases, with 7 bases lying between them. The CDR3 is CASSLPPYEQYF. The CDR3 coding sequence is TGTGCCAGCAGTCTTCCCCCCTACGAGCAGTACTTC.

The chain recombines TRBV9 with TRBJ2-1; no clear D gene. V lost 7 bases to trimming and J lost 4 bases, with 6 bases between them. Germline CDR1 SGDLS, CDR2 YYNGEE. This CDR3 has 11 residues. This CDR3 reads CASGQYNEQFF. The CDR3 bases are TGTGCCAGCGGCCAATACAATGAGCAGTTCTTC.

This clone was found a few times. The rearrangement uses TRBV7-9 and TRBJ2-6; 12 nucleotides agree with TRBD2. The V segment lost 5 bases and the J segment 2 bases; nucleotides outside the gene matches: 4. Germline V lookup: CDR1 SEHNR, CDR2 FQNEAQ (reference sequence). CDR3 length: 17 residues. CDR3 DNA: TGTGCCAGCAGCAGGCTAGCGGGAGGGACTGGGGCCAACGTCCTGACTTTC. It codes for CASSRLAGGTGANVLTF.

V and J are TRBV27 and TRBJ2-1, with 8 nucleotides matching TRBD2. V dropped 2 bases and J dropped 6; count of bases not matched to a gene: 6. CDR1 is MNHEY and CDR2 is SMNVEV in the germline V gene (reference sequence). The CDR3 extends over 15 amino acids. The CDR3 sequence is CASSLEAGEPNEQFF. The CDR3 nucleotides read TGTGCCAGCAGTTTAGAAGCGGGGGAACCCAATGAGCAGTTCTTC.

V gene TRBV5-1 combines with J gene TRBJ1-2; 7 nucleotides match TRBD1. Losses at the gene ends were 4 bases for V and 4 bases for J; bases not matched to a gene: 7. Germline assignment: CDR1 SGHRS and CDR2 YFSETQ. This CDR3 has 14 amino acids. The CDR3 bases are TGCGCCAGCAGCATTGACAGGGTGCGCTATGGCTACACCTTC. Its translation is CASSIDRVRYGYTF.

This clone was observed once. The chain couples TRBV29-1 to TRBJ2-1, with D hard to call. Germline assignment: CDR1 SQVTM and CDR2 ANQGSEA. V gave up 8 bases and J gave up 7 bases, with 30 bases separating them. CDR3 size: 17 residues. CDR3 bases: TGCAGCTTTACACGGCGGACGGCCCACACGTACGTTAATGAGCAGTTCTTC. Its translation: CSFTRRTAHTYVNEQFF.

The chain combines TRBV29-1 with TRBJ1-3; D is possibly TRBD1 (5 bases). The ends were cut back, 6 bases at V and 0 bases at J, with 9 bases in the middle. Germline CDR1 reads SQVTM; CDR2 reads ANQGSEA. The CDR3 length is 13 residues. CDR3 in amino acids: CSVGTGSGNTIYF. The CDR3 region has the DNA TGCAGCGTCGGGACTGGCTCTGGAAACACCATATATTTT. Using reference TRBV29-1 and TRBJ1-3 for the parts outside the CDR3, the full variable domain is SAVISQKPSRDICQRGTSLTIQCQVDSQVTMMFWYRQQPGQSLTLIATANQGSEATYESGFVIDKFPISRPNLTFSTLTVSNMSPEDSSIYLCSVGTGSGNTIYFGEGSWLTVV.

This rearrangement joins TRBV4-2 to TRBJ2-1; D is unclear. V lost 6 bases and J lost 1, with 13 bases in between. Germline V gives CDR1 LGHNA, CDR2 YNFKEQ. The CDR3 runs to 15 residues. CDR3 amino acids: CASRSPGFSYNEQFF. The CDR3 DNA reads as TGTGCCAGCAGAAGCCCAGGCTTTTCCTACAATGAGCAGTTCTTC.

V and J are TRBV29-1 and TRBJ1-2; 7 bases fit TRBD1. Germline loops: CDR1 SQVTM, CDR2 ANQGSEA. Trimming took 4 bases from V and 1 from J; bases not matched to a gene: 6. The CDR3 is made up of 14 amino acids. The CDR3 DNA is TGCAGCGTTGTCGGACAGGCCTATAACTATGGCTACACCTTC. Amino acid sequence: CSVVGQAYNYGYTF.

This chain connects TRBV25-1 to TRBJ2-3, with TRBD1 identical over 7 bases. J was trimmed by 1 base and V by 5 bases; bases with no gene match: 9. This CDR3 has 16 residues. Germline-derived CDR1 and CDR2 are MGHDK and SYGVNS. CDR3 in amino acids: CASSNRGSRGTDTQYF. The CDR3 region has the DNA TGTGCCAGCAGTAACAGGGGAAGCCGGGGCACAGATACGCAGTATTTT.

This rearrangement joins TRBV4-3 to TRBJ2-2; 7 bases map to TRBD2. The ends lost 1 base at V and 4 bases at J; junction bases unmatched: 3. Germline loops: CDR1 LGHNA, CDR2 YSLEER. This CDR3 has 15 amino acids. CDR3 amino acids: CASSQGLAVTGELFF. The CDR3, as DNA: TGCGCCAGCAGCCAAGGACTAGCTGTCACCGGGGAGCTGTTTTTT.

The DNA for the CDR3 is TGTGCCAGCAGTATGACCCCCTCGGGGGCGAGAGACATTCAGTACTTC. Encoded protein: CASSMTPSGARDIQYF. V and J are TRBV27 and TRBJ2-4; D might be TRBD1 or TRBD2, each matching 6 bases. The germline CDR1 and CDR2 sequences are MNHEY and SMNVEV (reference sequence). Trimming shortened V by 5 bases and J by 8 bases, and 22 bases separated the two germline ends. CDR3 length equals 16 residues.

This rearrangement joins TRBV5-1 to TRBJ1-1; a weak D match, TRBD1 (5 bases). This CDR3 has 14 residues. The ends were cut back, 3 bases at V and 7 bases at J, with 16 bases in the middle. The V gene's germline CDR1 is SGHRS and CDR2 YFSETQ. CDR3 in amino acids: CASSSQGPAGEAFF. The CDR3 DNA reads as TGCGCCAGCAGCTCCCAGGGTCCTGCGGGTGAAGCTTTCTTT.